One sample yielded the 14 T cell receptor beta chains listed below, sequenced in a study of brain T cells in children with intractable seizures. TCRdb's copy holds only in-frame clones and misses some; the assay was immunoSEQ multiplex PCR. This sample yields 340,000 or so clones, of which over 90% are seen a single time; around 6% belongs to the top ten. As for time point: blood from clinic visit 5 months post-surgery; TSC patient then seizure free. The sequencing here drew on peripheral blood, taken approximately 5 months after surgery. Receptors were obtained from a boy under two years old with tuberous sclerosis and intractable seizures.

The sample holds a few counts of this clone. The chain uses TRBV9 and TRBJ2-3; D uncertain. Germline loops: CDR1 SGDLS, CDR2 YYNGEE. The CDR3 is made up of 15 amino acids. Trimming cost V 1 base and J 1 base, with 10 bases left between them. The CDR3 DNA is TGTGCCAGCAGCGTAAGGCTAGTGGGCACAGATACGCAGTATTTT. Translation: CASSVRLVGTDTQYF.

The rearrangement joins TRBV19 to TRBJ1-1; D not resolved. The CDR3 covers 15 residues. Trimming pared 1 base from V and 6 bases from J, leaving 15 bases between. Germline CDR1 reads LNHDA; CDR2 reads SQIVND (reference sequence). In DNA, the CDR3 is TGTGCCAGTAGTATAGGGTTCTTACTTCCCTCTGAAGCTTTCTTT. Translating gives CASSIGFLLPSEAFF.

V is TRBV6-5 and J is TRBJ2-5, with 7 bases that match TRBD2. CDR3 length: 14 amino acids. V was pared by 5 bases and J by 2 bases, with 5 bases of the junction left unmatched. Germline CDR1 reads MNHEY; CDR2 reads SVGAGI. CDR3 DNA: TGTGCCAGCAGTCGGGACTACATACAAGAGACCCAGTACTTC. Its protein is CASSRDYIQETQYF.

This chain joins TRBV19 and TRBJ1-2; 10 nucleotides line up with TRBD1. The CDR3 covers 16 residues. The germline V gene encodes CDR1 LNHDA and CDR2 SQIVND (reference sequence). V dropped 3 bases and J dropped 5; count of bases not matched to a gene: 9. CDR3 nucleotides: TGTGCCAGTAGTATGGATTTCGGACAGGGGGTGTATGGCTACACCTTC. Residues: CASSMDFGQGVYGYTF.

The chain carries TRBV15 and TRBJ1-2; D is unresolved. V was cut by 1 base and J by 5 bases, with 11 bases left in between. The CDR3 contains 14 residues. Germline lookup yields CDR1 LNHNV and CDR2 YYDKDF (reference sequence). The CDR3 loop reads CATSRAEKVYGYTF. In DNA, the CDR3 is TGTGCCACCAGCAGAGCCGAGAAGGTTTATGGCTACACCTTC.

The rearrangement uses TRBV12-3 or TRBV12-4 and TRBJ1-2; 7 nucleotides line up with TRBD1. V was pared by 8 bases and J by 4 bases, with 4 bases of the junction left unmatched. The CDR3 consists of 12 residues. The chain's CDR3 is CASLQGIYGYTF. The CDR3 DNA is TGTGCCAGCCTACAGGGGATCTATGGCTACACCTTC.

CDR3 amino acids: CASRRGQGGGEAFF. The CDR3 DNA follows: TGTGCCAGCAGACGCGGACAGGGCGGCGGTGAAGCTTTCTTT. The chain joins TRBV5-6 to TRBJ1-1, with TRBD1 matching over 8 bases. This CDR3 region has 14 residues. J lost 7 bases, V lost 5 bases, and 10 bases had no gene match. Germline V lookup: CDR1 SGHDT, CDR2 YYEEEE. Filled out from reference TRBV5-6 and TRBJ1-1, the complete variable domain reads DAGVTQSPTHLIKTRGQQVTLRCSPKSGHDTVSWYQQALGQGPQFIFQYYEEEERQRGNFPDRFSGHQFPNYSSELNVNALLLGDSALYLCASRRGQGGGEAFFGQGTRLTVV.

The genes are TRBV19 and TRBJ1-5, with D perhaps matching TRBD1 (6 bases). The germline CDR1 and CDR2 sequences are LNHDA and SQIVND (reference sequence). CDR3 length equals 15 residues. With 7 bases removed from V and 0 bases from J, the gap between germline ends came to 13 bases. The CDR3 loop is CASTGRGYSNQPQHF. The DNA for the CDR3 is TGTGCCAGTACGGGCAGGGGTTATAGCAATCAGCCCCAGCATTTT.

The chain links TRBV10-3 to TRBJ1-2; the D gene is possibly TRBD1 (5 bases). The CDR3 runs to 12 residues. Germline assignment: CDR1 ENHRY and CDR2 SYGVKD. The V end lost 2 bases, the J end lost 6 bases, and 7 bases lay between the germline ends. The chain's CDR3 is CAISEGGDGYTF. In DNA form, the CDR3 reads TGTGCCATCAGTGAGGGGGGGGATGGCTACACCTTC.

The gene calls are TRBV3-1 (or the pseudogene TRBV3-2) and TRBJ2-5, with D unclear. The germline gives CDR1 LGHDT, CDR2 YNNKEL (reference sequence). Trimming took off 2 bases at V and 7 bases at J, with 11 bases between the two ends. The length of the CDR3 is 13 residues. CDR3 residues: CASSQRWAWTQYF. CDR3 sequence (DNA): TGTGCCAGCAGCCAAAGGTGGGCCTGGACCCAGTACTTC.

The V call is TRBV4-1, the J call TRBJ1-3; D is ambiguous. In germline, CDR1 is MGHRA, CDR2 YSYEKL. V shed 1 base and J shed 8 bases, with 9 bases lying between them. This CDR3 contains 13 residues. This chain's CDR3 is CASSQVEGDTIYF. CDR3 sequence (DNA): TGCGCCAGCAGCCAAGTCGAAGGTGACACCATATATTTT.

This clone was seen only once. The CDR3 bases are TGTGCCAGCAGACTCCTAGGCGGGGCCGCCCGGACGCAGCCCCAGCATTTT. Translated: CASRLLGGAARTQPQHF. This chain uses TRBV27 with TRBJ1-5, with TRBD1 as a possible D gene (5 bases). V lost 6 bases and J lost 7, with 25 bases in between. Per germline, CDR1 MNHEY and CDR2 SMNVEV (reference sequence). The CDR3 spans 17 residues.

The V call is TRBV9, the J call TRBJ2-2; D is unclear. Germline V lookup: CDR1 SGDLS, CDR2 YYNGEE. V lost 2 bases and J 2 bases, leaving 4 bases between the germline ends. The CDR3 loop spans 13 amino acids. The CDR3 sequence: CASSVPNTGELFF. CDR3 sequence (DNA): TGTGCCAGCAGCGTCCCCAACACCGGGGAGCTGTTTTTT.

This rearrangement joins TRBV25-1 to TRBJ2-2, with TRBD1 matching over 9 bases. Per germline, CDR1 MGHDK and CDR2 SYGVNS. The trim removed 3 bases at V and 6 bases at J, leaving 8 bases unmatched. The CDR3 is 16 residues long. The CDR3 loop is CASSDDYRGPSGELFF. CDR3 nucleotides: TGTGCCAGCAGTGACGACTACAGGGGGCCCTCCGGGGAGCTGTTTTTT.